This is a list of T cell receptor beta chains from one sample in a study of neurological immune-mediated disorders. TCRdb recomputed calls from the 5' RACE reads with MiXCR, one row per CDR3 protein. This table has approximately 70,000 distinct CDR3 sequences, less than 4% appearing once. Sequencing was performed on PBMCs. Every receptor here comes from a man younger than 45 with multiple sclerosis. Both conserved end residues are part of each CDR3. D genes are given only for firm matches. Clone size is stated in some rows and not others, as once, few, many or a class when expanded.

J: TRBJ1-4; size: many; V: TRBV10-3; D: NA; CDR3: CAISETTGTDEKLFF; DNA: TGTGCCATCAGTGAGACAACGGGAACGGATGAAAAACTGTTTTTT
J: TRBJ2-7; size: many; V: TRBV5-5; D: NA; CDR3: CASSLQRTYEQYF; DNA: TGTGCCAGCAGCCTACAACGAACCTACGAGCAGTACTTC
J: TRBJ1-1; size: many; V: TRBV7-2; D: NA; CDR3: CASSSNMNTEAFF; DNA: TGTGCCAGCAGCTCGAACATGAACACTGAAGCTTTCTTT
J: TRBJ2-5; size: many; V: TRBV3-1; D: NA; CDR3: CASSHNLGTQYF; DNA: TGTGCCAGCAGCCATAATTTGGGGACCCAGTACTTC
J: TRBJ2-3; size: many; V: TRBV5-5; D: TRBD2; CDR3: CASSLASGHTDTQYF; DNA: TGTGCCAGCAGCTTGGCTAGCGGACACACAGATACGCAGTATTTT
J: TRBJ2-7; size: many; V: TRBV2; D: TRBD2; CDR3: CASNTGGPYEQYF; DNA: TGTGCCAGCAACACGGGGGGGCCTTACGAGCAGTACTTC
J: TRBJ2-7; size: many; V: TRBV7-8; D: NA; CDR3: CASSSYPGSSYEQYF; DNA: TGTGCCAGCAGCTCCTACCCAGGTAGCTCCTACGAGCAGTACTTC
J: TRBJ2-1; size: NA; V: TRBV11-2; D: NA; CDR3: CASSLVGSRGEQFF; DNA: TGTGCCAGCAGCTTAGTAGGCAGTCGGGGGGAGCAGTTCTTC
J: TRBJ1-3; size: many; V: TRBV27; D: TRBD1; CDR3: CASSPQGVSGNTIYF; DNA: TGTGCCAGCAGCCCCCAGGGGGTGTCTGGAAACACCATATATTTT
J: TRBJ2-4; size: many; V: TRBV5-1; D: NA; CDR3: CASSLAPGGKNIQYF; DNA: TGCGCCAGCAGCTTGGCCCCTGGGGGGAAAAACATTCAGTACTTC
J: TRBJ2-1; size: many; V: TRBV7-2; D: TRBD1; CDR3: CASSPRTGGSEQFF; DNA: TGTGCCAGCAGCCCGCGGACAGGGGGTAGTGAGCAGTTCTTC
J: TRBJ2-1; size: many; V: TRBV5-1; D: TRBD1; CDR3: CASCPDRGSNNEQFF; DNA: TGCGCCAGCTGCCCCGACAGGGGGAGTAACAATGAGCAGTTCTTC
J: TRBJ2-2; size: many; V: TRBV20-1; D: NA; CDR3: CSASRGGDTGELFF; DNA: TGCAGTGCTAGCAGGGGGGGAGACACCGGGGAGCTGTTTTTT
J: TRBJ1-5; size: many; V: TRBV27; D: NA; CDR3: CASRLMGSDNQPQHF; DNA: TGTGCCAGCAGGCTGATGGGATCGGACAATCAGCCCCAGCATTTT
J: TRBJ1-1; size: many; V: TRBV12-3/TRBV12-4; D: NA; CDR3: CASSLAGTLNTEAFF; DNA: TGTGCCAGCAGTTTAGCAGGGACGTTGAACACTGAAGCTTTCTTT
J: TRBJ2-2; size: NA; V: TRBV6-1; D: TRBD1; CDR3: CATGTGVTGELFF; DNA: TGTGCCACAGGGACAGGGGTCACCGGGGAGCTGTTTTTT
J: TRBJ2-1; size: many; V: TRBV6-2/TRBV6-3; D: NA; CDR3: CASSSPTPPNEQFF; DNA: TGTGCCAGCAGCTCCCCGACTCCCCCCAATGAGCAGTTCTTC
J: TRBJ1-1; size: NA; V: TRBV20-1; D: TRBD1; CDR3: CSATGTGGRTEAFF; DNA: TGCAGTGCTACTGGGACAGGGGGGAGGACTGAAGCTTTCTTT
J: TRBJ1-2; size: many; V: TRBV5-1; D: NA; CDR3: CASSPQGNGYTF; DNA: TGCGCCAGCAGCCCCCAGGGGAACGGCTACACCTTC
J: TRBJ1-2; size: many; V: TRBV9; D: NA; CDR3: CASSVSGLNGYTF; DNA: TGTGCCAGCAGCGTCTCAGGTCTAAATGGCTACACCTTC
J: TRBJ2-1; size: many; V: TRBV4-2; D: TRBD2; CDR3: CASSQEKERGAYNEQFF; DNA: TGTGCCAGCAGCCAAGAAAAGGAGCGGGGGGCCTACAATGAGCAGTTCTTC
J: TRBJ2-5; size: many; V: TRBV20-1; D: TRBD1; CDR3: CSAYKGAQETQYF; DNA: TGCAGTGCTTACAAGGGGGCCCAAGAGACCCAGTACTTC
J: TRBJ2-5; size: many; V: TRBV5-1; D: TRBD2; CDR3: CASSLYSGEETQYF; DNA: TGCGCCAGCAGCTTGTATAGCGGGGAAGAGACCCAGTACTTC
J: TRBJ2-3; size: many; V: TRBV12-3/TRBV12-4; D: NA; CDR3: CASRFGTSPNTQYF; DNA: TGTGCCAGCAGATTTGGGACCTCTCCAAATACGCAGTATTTT
J: TRBJ2-2; size: many; V: TRBV6-2/TRBV6-3; D: TRBD2; CDR3: CASIGLAGFDGELFF; DNA: TGTGCCAGCATTGGACTAGCGGGGTTTGACGGGGAGCTGTTTTTT
J: TRBJ2-5; size: many; V: TRBV21-1; D: NA; CDR3: CASSKRTSGQETQYF; DNA: TGTGCCAGCAGCAAGAGGACTAGCGGGCAAGAGACCCAGTACTTC
J: TRBJ2-5; size: many; V: TRBV7-8; D: TRBD1; CDR3: CASSLSRGKKETQYF; DNA: TGTGCCAGCAGCTTAAGCAGGGGGAAGAAAGAGACCCAGTACTTC
J: TRBJ2-7; size: many; V: TRBV4-1; D: TRBD1; CDR3: CASGQGADEQYF; DNA: TGCGCCAGCGGACAGGGGGCCGACGAGCAGTACTTC
J: TRBJ2-1; size: many; V: TRBV29-1; D: TRBD2; CDR3: CSVAASGGAGEQFF; DNA: TGCAGCGTTGCGGCTAGCGGGGGGGCCGGTGAGCAGTTCTTC
J: TRBJ1-1; size: few; V: TRBV6-6; D: NA; CDR3: CASSWAGTRTEAFF; DNA: TGTGCCAGCAGTTGGGCAGGAACGCGGACTGAAGCTTTCTTT
J: TRBJ2-7; size: many; V: TRBV7-2; D: TRBD2; CDR3: CASSFGLAGGRYEQYF; DNA: TGTGCCAGCAGCTTCGGACTAGCGGGGGGCCGCTACGAGCAGTACTTC
J: TRBJ2-7; size: many; V: TRBV5-1; D: NA; CDR3: CASSSSRGWNEQYF; DNA: TGCGCCAGCAGCTCCTCGAGGGGTTGGAACGAGCAGTACTTC
J: TRBJ2-4; size: many; V: TRBV2; D: NA; CDR3: CASSPTDGIQYF; DNA: TGTGCCAGCAGTCCAACAGACGGCATTCAGTACTTC
J: TRBJ2-3; size: many; V: TRBV29-1; D: NA; CDR3: CSVDPNGDTQYF; DNA: TGCAGCGTTGACCCCAACGGAGATACGCAGTATTTT
J: TRBJ1-5; size: many; V: TRBV7-8; D: TRBD1; CDR3: CASSLMSGGSNQPQHF; DNA: TGTGCCAGCAGCTTAATGTCAGGGGGTAGCAATCAGCCCCAGCATTTT
J: TRBJ1-1; size: many; V: TRBV5-5; D: NA; CDR3: CASSRAGMNTEAFF; DNA: TGTGCCAGCAGTCGGGCGGGGATGAACACTGAAGCTTTCTTT
J: TRBJ2-3; size: many; V: TRBV3-1; D: NA; CDR3: CASSLYQGPDTQYF; DNA: TGTGCCAGCAGCCTGTACCAGGGGCCAGATACGCAGTATTTT
J: TRBJ2-3; size: many; V: TRBV7-9; D: NA; CDR3: CASSLAWGDTQYF; DNA: TGTGCCAGCAGCTTAGCGTGGGGAGATACGCAGTATTTT
J: TRBJ2-3; size: NA; V: TRBV4-1; D: NA; CDR3: CASSQGERQADTQYF; DNA: TGCGCCAGCAGCCAAGGGGAGCGGCAGGCAGATACGCAGTATTTT
J: TRBJ1-2; size: many; V: TRBV2; D: TRBD1; CDR3: CASSSTGSGYTF; DNA: TGTGCCAGCAGTTCGACAGGGTCTGGCTACACCTTC
J: TRBJ2-2; size: many; V: TRBV12-3/TRBV12-4; D: NA; CDR3: CASSFYTGELFF; DNA: TGTGCCAGCAGTTTCTACACCGGGGAGCTGTTTTTT
J: TRBJ1-1; size: many; V: TRBV20-1; D: NA; CDR3: CSALVGNTEAFF; DNA: TGCAGTGCCCTAGTTGGGAACACTGAAGCTTTCTTT
J: TRBJ1-1; size: many; V: TRBV27; D: TRBD1; CDR3: CASSYLTGGESTEAFF; DNA: TGTGCCAGCAGTTACCTAACAGGGGGCGAGAGCACTGAAGCTTTCTTT
J: TRBJ2-3; size: few; V: TRBV20-1; D: NA; CDR3: CSARSGGTDTQYF; DNA: TGCAGTGCTAGGTCGGGGGGCACAGATACGCAGTATTTT
J: TRBJ2-5; size: many; V: TRBV7-7; D: NA; CDR3: CASSLGLWEETQYF; DNA: TGTGCCAGCAGCTTAGGACTTTGGGAGGAGACCCAGTACTTC
J: TRBJ2-7; size: many; V: TRBV6-2/TRBV6-3; D: NA; CDR3: CASSYSVSGAPSYEQYF; DNA: TGTGCCAGCAGTTACTCGGTGTCAGGGGCGCCATCCTACGAGCAGTACTTC
J: TRBJ2-1; size: many; V: TRBV5-1; D: NA; CDR3: CASSPGGENEQFF; DNA: TGCGCCAGCAGCCCCGGGGGCGAGAATGAGCAGTTCTTC
J: TRBJ2-2; size: many; V: TRBV20-1; D: NA; CDR3: CSAKSRDTGELFF; DNA: TGCAGTGCAAAATCTAGGGACACCGGGGAGCTGTTTTTT
J: TRBJ2-5; size: many; V: TRBV6-1; D: NA; CDR3: CASSDGAWRETQYF; DNA: TGTGCCAGCAGTGACGGGGCTTGGCGGGAGACCCAGTACTTC
J: TRBJ2-7; size: many; V: TRBV20-1; D: TRBD1; CDR3: CSARSGTGNYEQYF; DNA: TGCAGTGCTAGGTCCGGGACAGGGAACTACGAGCAGTACTTC